Following are 28 T cell receptor beta chains from one sample sequenced in a study of T cell responses to AZD1222 COVID-19 vaccine. Profiled with immunoSEQ multiplex PCR; TCRdb holds only in-frame clones, not every one. The sample consists of about 130,000 clones, roughly 90% of them appearing once. Sequencing used peripheral blood, obtained on day 0 of AZD1222 vaccination. These receptors were obtained from an adult in good health.

V is TRBV19 and J is TRBJ2-2, with D uncertain. Germline-derived CDR1 and CDR2 are LNHDA and SQIVND (reference sequence). The CDR3 runs to 13 residues. V was shortened by 7 bases and J by 0 bases, with 6 bases between the two germline ends. This chain's CDR3 is CASKSPNTGELFF. CDR3 in DNA: TGTGCCAGTAAATCTCCGAACACCGGGGAGCTGTTTTTT.

The CDR3 DNA is TGTGCCAGCAGCGGAAGCTCGGGGGAGGTCACTGAAGCTTTCTTT. Translation: CASSGSSGEVTEAFF. J is TRBJ1-1 and V is TRBV7-8, with a weak D call TRBD1 (5 bases). The CDR3 runs 15 residues. Deletions cut 5 bases from V and 4 bases from J, with 17 bases between. Germline CDR1 SGHVS, CDR2 FQNEAQ.

The chain links TRBV9 to TRBJ2-1, with 7 positions matching TRBD1. V was clipped by 0 bases and J by 11 bases; unmatched bases: 8. The CDR3 runs to 14 residues. Germline lookup yields CDR1 SGDLS and CDR2 YYNGEE. DNA of the CDR3: TGTGCCAGCAGCGTAGGGCAGGGGGTCCGACAGCAGTTCTTC. This sequence encodes CASSVGQGVRQQFF.

V is TRBV28 and J is TRBJ1-6, with D possibly TRBD1 on 5 matching bases. The germline V gene has CDR1 MDHEN and CDR2 SYDVKM. CDR3 length equals 13 residues. V lost 5 bases, J lost 7 bases, and 9 bases lay in between. CDR3 DNA sequence: TGTGCCAGCAGTCCCCGACAGAATTCACCCCTCCACTTT. Its translation: CASSPRQNSPLHF.

The chain recombines TRBV6-2 or TRBV6-3 with TRBJ1-5; D unclear. Per germline, CDR1 MNHEY and CDR2 SVGEGT. V was trimmed by 0 bases and J by 4 bases, leaving 16 bases between them. The CDR3 runs 17 residues. CDR3 DNA sequence: TGTGCCAGCAGTTACTCGACGGAGCGGAAGCGGAATCAGCCCCAGCATTTT. This encodes CASSYSTERKRNQPQHF.

The rearrangement uses TRBV6-1 and TRBJ2-7; D unclear. This CDR3 is built from 13 residues. Looked up from germline, CDR1 is MNHNS and CDR2 is SASEGT. V gave up 2 bases and J gave up 0 bases, with 5 bases separating them. As DNA, the CDR3 is TGTGCCAGCAGTGAACGGAACTCCTACGAGCAGTACTTC. Its protein is CASSERNSYEQYF.

The rearrangement uses TRBV7-3 and TRBJ2-1; the match to TRBD2 covers 14 bases. The trim removed 5 bases at V and 16 bases at J, leaving 10 bases unmatched. Germline V lookup: CDR1 SGHTA, CDR2 FQGTGA. The CDR3 is 14 residues long. The CDR3: CASSTEGLAGEFFF. In nucleotides, the CDR3 is TGTGCCAGCAGCACTGAGGGACTAGCGGGGGAATTTTTCTTC.

The genes are TRBV11-2 and TRBJ1-2, with 7 nucleotides matching TRBD1. V shed 1 base and J 8 bases; nucleotides not matched to a gene: 7. The CDR3 totals 14 residues. Germline V CDR1 and CDR2: SGHAT, FQNNGV. The CDR3 reads CASSLGVTGSGYTF. As DNA, the CDR3 is TGTGCCAGCAGCTTAGGGGTGACAGGGTCCGGCTACACCTTC.

The V call is TRBV5-1, the J call TRBJ1-4, with D possibly being TRBD1 (5 bases). Trimming stripped 3 bases from V and 0 bases from J, with 6 bases between. The CDR3 loop spans 14 amino acids. The V gene's germline CDR1 is SGHRS and CDR2 YFSETQ. In DNA, the CDR3 is TGCGCCAGCAGCTCGACAGCAACTAATGAAAAACTGTTTTTT. This encodes CASSSTATNEKLFF.

V usage is TRBV10-3 and J usage is TRBJ2-2; D not certain. V lost 1 base to trimming and J lost 0 bases, with 9 bases between them. There are 16 residues in the CDR3. CDR1 is ENHRY, CDR2 SYGVKD, per germline. CDR3 residues: CAISELVNTNTGELFF. CDR3 nucleotides: TGTGCCATCAGTGAGTTAGTCAATACGAACACCGGGGAGCTGTTTTTT.

The chain combines TRBV19 with TRBJ2-7; 8 bases are a match to TRBD1. Unmatched junction bases numbered 14, after V lost 4 bases and J lost 6 bases. Germline loops: CDR1 LNHDA, CDR2 SQIVND (reference sequence). The length of the CDR3 is 16 residues. The CDR3 sequence: CASSTEGQVQASEQYF. The CDR3 region has the DNA TGTGCCAGTAGTACGGAGGGACAGGTCCAAGCCAGCGAGCAGTACTTC.

The chain is built from TRBV6-5 and TRBJ2-1; D possibly corresponds to TRBD1 (6 bases). The germline CDR1 and CDR2 sequences are MNHEY and SVGAGI. Trimming stripped 6 bases from V and 3 bases from J, with 15 bases between. The length of the CDR3 is 15 residues. The CDR3 region has the DNA TGTGCCAGCAGAGGTGGCCCGGACAGCTACAATGAGCAGTTCTTC. Translated: CASRGGPDSYNEQFF.

V is TRBV7-2 and J is TRBJ2-7; 8 bases agree with TRBD2. The CDR3 is made up of 15 amino acids. The V segment lost 4 bases and the J segment 7 bases; nucleotides outside the gene matches: 12. The V gene's germline CDR1 is SGHTA and CDR2 FQGNSA. The CDR3 region has the DNA TGTGCCAGCAGCTCCTCGGCGGGGGGATTCTTTGAGCAGTACTTC. This sequence encodes CASSSSAGGFFEQYF.

The rearrangement joins TRBV10-3 to TRBJ2-7, with TRBD1 matching over 7 bases. V lost 6 bases to trimming and J lost 1 base; unmatched junction nucleotides: 3. CDR3 length equals 13 residues. Germline-derived CDR1 and CDR2 are ENHRY and SYGVKD. CDR3 sequence: CAISLGQSYEQYF. In nucleotides, the CDR3 is TGTGCCATCAGCCTGGGACAGTCCTACGAGCAGTACTTC.

V and J are TRBV28 and TRBJ2-2, with 8 nucleotides matching TRBD2. The CDR3 sequence is 14 residues long. The V gene's germline CDR1 is MDHEN and CDR2 SYDVKM. Trimming cost V 6 bases and J 6 bases; bases outside gene matches: 6. The CDR3 loop is CASSYPGGAGELFF. For the CDR3, the DNA is TGTGCCAGCAGCTACCCCGGGGGGGCCGGGGAGCTGTTTTTT. The entire variable domain, with the rest obtained from reference TRBV28 and TRBJ2-2, is as follows: DVKVTQSSRYLVKRTGEKVFLECVQDMDHENMFWYRQDPGLGLRLIYFSYDVKMKEKGDIPEGYSVSREKKERFSLILESASTNQTSMYLCASSYPGGAGELFFGEGSRLTVL.

The chain is built from TRBV28 and TRBJ2-2, with D possibly TRBD2 on 6 matching bases. CDR1 and CDR2 (germline): MDHEN, SYDVKM. This CDR3 region has 13 residues. The germline V and J ends were trimmed by 7 bases and 5 bases, with 11 bases remaining between them. CDR3 nucleotides: TGTGCCAGCACAACCGGGGGAACCGGGGAGCTGTTTTTT. Encoded protein: CASTTGGTGELFF.

This clone has a single count. The chain's CDR3 is CASSPLGTGLYYEQYF. In DNA form, the CDR3 reads TGTGCCAGCAGCCCCCTGGGGACAGGGCTCTACTACGAGCAGTACTTC. This chain uses TRBV5-4 with TRBJ2-7; the match to TRBD1 covers 9 bases. CDR1 is SGHNT and CDR2 is YYREEE in the germline V gene (reference sequence). The CDR3 length is 16 residues. Trimming removed 4 bases from V and 3 bases from J; junction bases left unmatched: 11. The entire variable domain, with the rest obtained from reference TRBV5-4 and TRBJ2-7, is as follows: ETGVTQSPTHLIKTRGQQVTLRCSSQSGHNTVSWYQQALGQGPQFIFQYYREEENGRGNFPPRFSGLQFPNYSSELNVNALELDDSALYLCASSPLGTGLYYEQYFGPGTRLTVT.

The V and J genes are TRBV7-2 and TRBJ1-2; no definite D call. The CDR3 is made up of 16 amino acids. V shed 3 bases and J shed 4 bases, with 18 bases lying between them. Per the germline V gene, CDR1 is SGHTA and CDR2 is FQGNSA. DNA of the CDR3: TGTGCCAGCAGCTTGGATCCCTCACGGGGTACCTATGGCTACACCTTC. Amino acid sequence: CASSLDPSRGTYGYTF.

This chain uses TRBV28 with TRBJ2-5, with D possibly called TRBD1 or TRBD2 (5 bases each). V lost 5 bases, J lost 9 bases, and 22 bases lay in between. The V gene's germline CDR1 is MDHEN and CDR2 SYDVKM. CDR3 size: 15 residues. CDR3 DNA: TGTGCCAGCAGTAACGCCGGGACGGTGGTGATGGCCCAGTACTTC. Its protein is CASSNAGTVVMAQYF.

This chain links TRBV15 with TRBJ2-1; D is unresolved. Germline loops: CDR1 LNHNV, CDR2 YYDKDF (reference sequence). The CDR3 loop spans 13 amino acids. With 0 bases removed from V and 7 bases from J, the gap between germline ends came to 7 bases. The CDR3 spells CATSRDRLNEQFF. In DNA form, the CDR3 reads TGTGCCACCAGCAGAGATCGGCTGAATGAGCAGTTCTTC.

The chain has TRBV9 and TRBJ2-3, with D maybe TRBD1 (5 bases). Germline V gene sequence: CDR1 SGDLS, CDR2 YYNGEE. This CDR3 has 14 residues. V lost 0 bases and J 1 base, leaving 6 bases between the germline ends. The CDR3 loop is CASSVEQGTDTQYF. The DNA of the CDR3 is TGTGCCAGCAGCGTAGAACAGGGCACAGATACGCAGTATTTT.

The chain uses TRBV24-1 and TRBJ1-5; D remains ambiguous. There are 15 residues in the CDR3. Germline values: CDR1 KGHDR, CDR2 SFDVKD. Trimming pared 5 bases from V and 0 bases from J, leaving 10 bases between. CDR3 coding DNA: TGTGCCACCAGTGGGGGTGGGTTTAGCAATCAGCCCCAGCATTTT. Protein: CATSGGGFSNQPQHF.

The chain links TRBV5-6 to TRBJ2-1; D perhaps matches TRBD1 (6 bases). Trimming pared 2 bases from V and 4 bases from J, leaving 7 bases between. This CDR3 comprises 13 residues. Germline-derived CDR1 and CDR2 are SGHDT and YYEEEE. The CDR3 region is CASSLGQYNEQFF. CDR3 coding DNA: TGTGCCAGCAGCTTAGGACAGTACAATGAGCAGTTCTTC.

The rearrangement links TRBV18 to TRBJ1-1; no firm D call. Germline lookup yields CDR1 KGHSH and CDR2 LQKENI. V shed 1 base and J shed 6 bases, with 15 bases lying between them. There are 15 residues in the CDR3. The CDR3 DNA follows: TGTGCCAGCTCACCACGGTGGGAGGTCGGAGCTGAAGCTTTCTTT. The encoded protein is CASSPRWEVGAEAFF.

This clone has just a few counts. V and J are TRBV6-2 or TRBV6-3 and TRBJ1-5, with a tentative D call TRBD1 (5 bases). CDR3 length: 15 residues. Germline CDR1 reads MNHEY; CDR2 reads SVGEGT. V was clipped by 5 bases and J by 4 bases, with 15 bases between them. The CDR3 region has the DNA TGTGCCAGCAGTCCCCTGGGACCGGCAAATCAGCCCCAGCATTTT. Translation: CASSPLGPANQPQHF.

The V and J genes are TRBV28 and TRBJ1-2; D is uncertain. The CDR3 is 12 amino acids. Trimming left V 11 bases short and J 2 bases short, with 12 bases between. Germline V gene sequence: CDR1 MDHEN, CDR2 SYDVKM. The CDR3 DNA follows: TGTGCCGCCTCCAGGCGGAACTATGGCTACACCTTC. Its protein product is CAASRRNYGYTF.

This chain connects TRBV12-3 or TRBV12-4 to TRBJ1-2, with 9 bases lining up with TRBD1. Trimming removed 6 bases from V and 5 bases from J; junction bases left unmatched: 4. The CDR3 length is 13 residues. The chain's CDR3 is CASSRQGDYGYTF. The CDR3, as DNA: TGTGCCAGCAGCCGACAGGGGGATTATGGCTACACCTTC.

This clone was picked up a small number of times. The chain recombines TRBV6-5 with TRBJ1-1; 7 nucleotides align to TRBD1. V shed 5 bases and J 0 bases; nucleotides not matched to a gene: 6. Looked up from germline, CDR1 is MNHEY and CDR2 is SVGAGI. The CDR3 covers 15 residues. The CDR3: CASSQGGLVNTEAFF. CDR3 bases: TGTGCCAGCAGTCAGGGGGGCTTGGTGAACACTGAAGCTTTCTTT.